The present T cell receptor beta chain was sequenced within a study of T cell responses to AZD1222 COVID-19 vaccine. Measured with immunoSEQ multiplex PCR; TCRdb has only the in-frame clones, and not every one. The data hold 200,000 or so clones, with approximately 92% observed a single time. Findings and limits, study-wide: A reported finding is that nearly half of spike-specific TCRs target unmutated variant regions. The donor group comprised mostly white British people and more females; the analysis possibly underestimated clonal diversity.

A note on this clone: Its antigen is undetermined.

V was shortened by 7 bases and J by 0 bases, with 15 bases between the two germline ends. Germline values: CDR1 SEHNR, CDR2 FQNEAQ (reference sequence). This CDR3 comprises 15 residues. The chain recombines TRBV7-9 with TRBJ1-1, with TRBD1 as a possible D gene (5 bases). Here the sequenced sample was peripheral blood, taken on day 0 of AZD1222 vaccination. This sequence was found in an adult in good health. Written as DNA, the CDR3 is TGTGCCAGCATCCTAGGGAGGGGCCTGAACACTGAAGCTTTCTTT. Protein: CASILGRGLNTEAFF.